This TCR beta chain was identified in a study of T-cell reconstitution after alpha-beta-depleted transplantation in children. Germline V gene data show CDR1 as SGHKS and CDR2 as YYEKEE (reference sequence). This CDR3 has 15 amino acids. Trimming cost V 1 base and J 3 bases; bases outside gene matches: 2. There are many counts of this clonotype. Researchers prepared the TCRbeta library using unique molecular identifiers, the study reports. TCRdb fed the PCR reads into MiXCR, producing one record per CDR3 protein. The repertoire consists of around 580,000 distinct CDR3 sequences, with 23% occurring once and the leading ten covering less than 15%.

The chain combines TRBV5-5 with TRBJ2-3; TRBD2 matches 10 bases. The receptor's source is a boy in the first two years of life who had a stem cell transplant for acute myeloid leukemia, so the T cells may come from the graft donor. Here the sequenced sample was PBMCs, mostly from graft donor cells, taken 360 days after TCRalphabeta/CD19-depleted stem cell transplant. The CDR3 spells CASSLTSGETDTQYF. In DNA form, the CDR3 reads TGTGCCAGCAGCTTGACTAGCGGGGAAACAGATACGCAGTATTTT.